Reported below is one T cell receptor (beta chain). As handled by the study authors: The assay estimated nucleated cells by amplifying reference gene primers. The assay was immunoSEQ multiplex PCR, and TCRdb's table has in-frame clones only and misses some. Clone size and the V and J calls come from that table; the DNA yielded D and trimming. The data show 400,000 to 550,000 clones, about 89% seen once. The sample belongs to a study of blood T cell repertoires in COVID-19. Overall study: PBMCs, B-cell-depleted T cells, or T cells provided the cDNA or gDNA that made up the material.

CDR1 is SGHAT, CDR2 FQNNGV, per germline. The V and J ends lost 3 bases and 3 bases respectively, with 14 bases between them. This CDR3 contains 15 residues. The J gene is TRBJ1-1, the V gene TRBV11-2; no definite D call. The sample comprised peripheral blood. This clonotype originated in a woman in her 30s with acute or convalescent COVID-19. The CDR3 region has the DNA TGTGCCAGCAGCTTTGGCAGGTCCTCGGACACTGAAGCTTTCTTT. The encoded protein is CASSFGRSSDTEAFF. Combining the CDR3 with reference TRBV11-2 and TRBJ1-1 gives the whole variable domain EAGVAQSPRYKIIEKRQSVAFWCNPISGHATLYWYQQILGQGPKLLIQFQNNGVVDDSQLPKDRFSAERLKGVDSTLKIQPAKLEDSAVYLCASSFGRSSDTEAFFGQGTRLTVV.